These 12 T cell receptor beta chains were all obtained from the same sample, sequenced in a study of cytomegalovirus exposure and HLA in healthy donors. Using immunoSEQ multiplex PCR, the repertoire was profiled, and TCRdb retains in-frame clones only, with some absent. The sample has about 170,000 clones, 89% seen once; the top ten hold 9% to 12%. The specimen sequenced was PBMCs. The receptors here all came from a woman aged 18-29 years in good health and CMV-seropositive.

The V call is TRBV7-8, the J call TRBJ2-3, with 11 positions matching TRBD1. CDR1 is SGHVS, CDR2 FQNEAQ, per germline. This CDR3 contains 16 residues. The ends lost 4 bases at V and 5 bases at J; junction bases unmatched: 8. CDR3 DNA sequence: TGTGCCAGCAGCTCTTTGGGACAGGGGGTTAGAGATACGCAGTATTTT. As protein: CASSSLGQGVRDTQYF.

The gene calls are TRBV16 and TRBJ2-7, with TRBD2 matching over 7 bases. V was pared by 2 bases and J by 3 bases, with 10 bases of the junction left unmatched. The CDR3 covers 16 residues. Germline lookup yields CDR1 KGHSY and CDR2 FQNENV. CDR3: CASSQISGQRLYEQYF. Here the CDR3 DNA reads TGTGCCAGCAGCCAAATTAGCGGGCAGCGCCTCTACGAGCAGTACTTC.

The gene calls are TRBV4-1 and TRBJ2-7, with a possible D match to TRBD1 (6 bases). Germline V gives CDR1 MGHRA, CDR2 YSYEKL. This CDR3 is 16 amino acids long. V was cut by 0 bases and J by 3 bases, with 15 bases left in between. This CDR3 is CASSQERTDSFYEQYF. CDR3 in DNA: TGCGCCAGCAGCCAAGAAAGGACAGACAGCTTCTACGAGCAGTACTTC.

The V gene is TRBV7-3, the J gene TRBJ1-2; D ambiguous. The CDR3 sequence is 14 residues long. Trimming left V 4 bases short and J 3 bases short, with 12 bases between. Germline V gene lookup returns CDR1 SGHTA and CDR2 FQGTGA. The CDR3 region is CASSSSGSDYGYTF. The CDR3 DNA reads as TGTGCCAGCAGCTCGTCGGGGTCCGACTATGGCTACACCTTC.

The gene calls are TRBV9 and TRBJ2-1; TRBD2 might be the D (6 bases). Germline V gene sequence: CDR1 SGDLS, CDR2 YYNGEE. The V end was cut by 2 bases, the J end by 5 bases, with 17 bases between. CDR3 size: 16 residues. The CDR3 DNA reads TGTGCCAGCAGCGTCACCGGGGGTAGCGGTGACAATGAGCAGTTCTTC. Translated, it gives CASSVTGGSGDNEQFF. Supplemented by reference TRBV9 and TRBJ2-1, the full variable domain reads DSGVTQTPKHLITATGQRVTLRCSPRSGDLSVYWYQQSLDQGLQFLIQYYNGEERAKGNILERFSAQQFPDLHSELNLSSLELGDSALYFCASSVTGGSGDNEQFFGPGTRLTVL.

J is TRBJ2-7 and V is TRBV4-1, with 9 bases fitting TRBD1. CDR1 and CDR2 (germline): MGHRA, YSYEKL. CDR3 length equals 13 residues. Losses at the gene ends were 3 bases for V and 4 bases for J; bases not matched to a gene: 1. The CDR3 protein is CASSHGTGYEQYF. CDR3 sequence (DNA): TGCGCCAGCAGCCACGGGACAGGGTACGAGCAGTACTTC.

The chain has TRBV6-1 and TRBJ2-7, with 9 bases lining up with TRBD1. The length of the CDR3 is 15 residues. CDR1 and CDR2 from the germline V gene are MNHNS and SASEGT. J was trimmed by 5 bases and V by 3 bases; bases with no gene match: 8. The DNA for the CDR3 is TGTGCCAGCAGTGACCTCGGGACAGGGTTACACGAGCAGTACTTC. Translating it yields CASSDLGTGLHEQYF.

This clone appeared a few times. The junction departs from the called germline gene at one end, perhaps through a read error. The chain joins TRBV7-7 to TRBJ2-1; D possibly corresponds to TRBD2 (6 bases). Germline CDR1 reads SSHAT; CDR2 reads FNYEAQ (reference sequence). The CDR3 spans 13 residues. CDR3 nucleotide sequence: TGTGCTAGCAGCGACGGGACTTTCAATGAGCAGTTCTTC. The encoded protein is CASSDGTFNEQFF.

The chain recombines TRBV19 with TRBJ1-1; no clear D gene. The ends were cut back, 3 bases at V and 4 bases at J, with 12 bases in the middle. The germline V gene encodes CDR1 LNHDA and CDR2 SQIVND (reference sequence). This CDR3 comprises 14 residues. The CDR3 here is CASSMEGRVTEAFF. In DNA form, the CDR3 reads TGTGCCAGTAGTATGGAGGGAAGGGTCACTGAAGCTTTCTTT. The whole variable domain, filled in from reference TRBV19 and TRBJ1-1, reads DGGITQSPKYLFRKEGQNVTLSCEQNLNHDAMYWYRQDPGQGLRLIYYSQIVNDFQKGDIAEGYSVSREKKESFPLTVTSAQKNPTAFYLCASSMEGRVTEAFFGQGTRLTVV.

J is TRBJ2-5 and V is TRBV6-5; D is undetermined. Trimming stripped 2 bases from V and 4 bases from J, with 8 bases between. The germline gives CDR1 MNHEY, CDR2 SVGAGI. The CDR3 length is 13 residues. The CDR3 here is CASSYDSTETQYF. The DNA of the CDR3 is TGTGCCAGCAGTTACGACTCCACAGAGACCCAGTACTTC.

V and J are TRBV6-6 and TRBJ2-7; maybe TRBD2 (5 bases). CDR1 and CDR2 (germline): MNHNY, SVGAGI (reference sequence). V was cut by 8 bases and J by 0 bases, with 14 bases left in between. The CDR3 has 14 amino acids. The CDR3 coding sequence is TGTGCCAGCTGTCTAGGAGGTTCCTCCTACGAGCAGTACTTC. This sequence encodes CASCLGGSSYEQYF.

The CDR3 spells CASSQNGDEAFF. CDR3 nucleotides: TGTGCCAGCAGCCAAAACGGAGATGAAGCTTTCTTT. This chain links TRBV14 with TRBJ1-1; no clear D. V was cut by 2 bases and J by 7 bases, with 8 bases left in between. CDR1 and CDR2 from the germline V gene are SGHDN and FVKESK. This CDR3 is 12 amino acids long.